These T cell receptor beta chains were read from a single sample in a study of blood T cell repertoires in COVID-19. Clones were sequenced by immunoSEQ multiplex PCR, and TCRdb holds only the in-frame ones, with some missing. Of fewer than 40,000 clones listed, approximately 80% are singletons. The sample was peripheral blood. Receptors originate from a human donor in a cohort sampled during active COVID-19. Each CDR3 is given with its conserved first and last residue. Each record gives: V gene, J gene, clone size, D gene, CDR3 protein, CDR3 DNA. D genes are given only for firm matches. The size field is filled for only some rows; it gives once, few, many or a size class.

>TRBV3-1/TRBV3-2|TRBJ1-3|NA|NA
CASSQAGLGNTIYF
TGTGCCAGCAGCCAAGCAGGGTTGGGGAACACCATATATTTT
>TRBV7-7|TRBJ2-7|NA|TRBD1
CASSSQGWNEQYF
TGTGCTAGCAGCTCACAGGGGTGGAACGAGCAGTACTTC
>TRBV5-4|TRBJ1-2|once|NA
CASSSTNRPGYTF
TGTGCCAGCAGTTCGACCAACAGGCCTGGCTACACCTTC
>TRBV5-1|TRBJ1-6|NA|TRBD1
CASSPGTGENSPLHF
TGCGCCAGCAGCCCCGGGACAGGGGAAAATTCACCCCTCCACTTT
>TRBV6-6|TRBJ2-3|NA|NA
CASCTYSTDTQYF
TGTGCCAGCTGCACCTACAGCACAGATACGCAGTATTTT
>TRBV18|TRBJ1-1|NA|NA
CASSRDMGDTEAFF
TGTGCCAGCTCACGGGACATGGGGGACACTGAAGCTTTCTTT
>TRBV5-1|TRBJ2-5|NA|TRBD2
CASSPAGGLVRETQYF
TGCGCCAGCAGCCCGGCGGGGGGATTGGTACGAGAGACCCAGTACTTC
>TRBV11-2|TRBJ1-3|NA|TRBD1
CASSLVGQGTGNTIYF
TGTGCCAGCAGCTTAGTAGGACAGGGGACTGGAAACACCATATATTTT
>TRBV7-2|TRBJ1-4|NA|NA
CASSGRGLRNEKLFF
TGTGCCAGCAGCGGCAGGGGTTTGCGGAATGAAAAACTGTTTTTT
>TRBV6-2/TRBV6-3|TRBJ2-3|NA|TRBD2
CASSTGFSSGGSTDTQYF
TGTGCCAGCAGTACTGGCTTCTCTAGCGGGGGGAGCACAGATACGCAGTATTTT
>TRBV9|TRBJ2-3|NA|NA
CASSARQSTDTQYF
TGTGCCAGCAGCGCAAGACAGAGCACAGATACGCAGTATTTT
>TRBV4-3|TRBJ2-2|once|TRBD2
CASSQGGTSGNTGELFF
TGCGCCAGCAGCCAAGGGGGCACTAGCGGCAACACCGGGGAGCTGTTTTTT
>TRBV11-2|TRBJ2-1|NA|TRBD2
CASSLGGSGGNGEQFF
TGTGCCAGCAGCCTGGGAGGTAGCGGGGGGAACGGTGAGCAGTTCTTC
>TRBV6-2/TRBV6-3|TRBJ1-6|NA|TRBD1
CASSAQGAGNSPLHF
TGTGCCAGCAGCGCCCAGGGGGCTGGTAATTCACCCCTCCACTTT
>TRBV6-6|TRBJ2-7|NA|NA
CASRGKPGEQYF
TGTGCCAGCAGGGGGAAGCCGGGGGAGCAGTACTTC
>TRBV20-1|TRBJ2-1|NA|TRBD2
CSASPTSGGAGYNEQFF
TGCAGTGCTAGTCCGACTAGCGGGGGGGCGGGGTACAATGAGCAGTTCTTC
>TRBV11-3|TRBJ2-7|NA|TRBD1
CASSSEDRGRYEQYF
TGTGCCAGCAGCTCGGAGGACAGGGGGCGGTACGAGCAGTACTTC
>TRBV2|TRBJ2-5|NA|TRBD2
CASRGGSGGAETQYF
TGTGCCAGCCGCGGGGGTTCCGGGGGGGCGGAGACCCAGTACTTC
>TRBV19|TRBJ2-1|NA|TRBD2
CASRSLAGSNEQFF
TGTGCCAGTAGATCACTAGCGGGGTCCAATGAGCAGTTCTTC
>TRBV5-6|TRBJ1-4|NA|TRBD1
CASSLQGLTEKLFF
TGTGCCAGCAGCTTACAGGGGTTGACTGAAAAACTGTTTTTT
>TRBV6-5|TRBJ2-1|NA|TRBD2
CAAPGGSYNEQFF
TGTGCCGCCCCGGGGGGCTCCTACAATGAGCAGTTCTTC
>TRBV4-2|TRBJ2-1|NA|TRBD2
CASSQEILAGGAGQFF
TGTGCCAGCAGCCAAGAAATTCTAGCGGGGGGAGCTGGGCAGTTCTTC
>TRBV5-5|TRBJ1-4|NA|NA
CASSLAPIAGFAENEKLFF
TGTGCCAGCAGCTTGGCGCCAATTGCAGGGTTCGCCGAGAATGAAAAACTGTTTTTT
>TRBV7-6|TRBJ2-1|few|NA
CASSLQTGQGEQFF
TGTGCCAGCAGCTTACAAACAGGGCAGGGTGAGCAGTTCTTC
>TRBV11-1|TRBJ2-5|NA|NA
CASSFPREEETQYF
TGTGCCAGCAGCTTCCCCAGGGAAGAAGAGACCCAGTACTTC
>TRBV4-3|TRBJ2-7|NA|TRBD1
CASSQNLGTGEQYF
TGCGCCAGCAGCCAAAACCTAGGGACAGGCGAGCAGTACTTC
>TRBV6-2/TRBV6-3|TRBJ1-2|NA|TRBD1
CASSSLFETGNYGYTF
TGTGCCAGCAGTTCACTTTTCGAGACAGGGAACTATGGCTACACCTTC
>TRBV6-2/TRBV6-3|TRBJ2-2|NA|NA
CASSVTGTTGELFF
TGTGCCAGCAGTGTCACAGGGACCACCGGGGAGCTGTTTTTT
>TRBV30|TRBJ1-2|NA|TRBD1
CAWSVLGRGNYGYTF
TGTGCCTGGAGTGTACTGGGCAGGGGGAACTATGGCTACACCTTC
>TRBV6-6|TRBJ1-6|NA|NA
CASSGRGRADSPLHF
TGTGCCAGCAGTGGCAGGGGTCGGGCGGATTCACCCCTCCACTTT
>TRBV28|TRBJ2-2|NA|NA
CASRITTGYGTGELFF
TGTGCCAGCAGAATCACGACAGGCTACGGCACCGGGGAGCTGTTTTTT
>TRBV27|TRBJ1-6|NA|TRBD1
CASSLFIGTGNSPLHF
TGTGCCAGCAGTTTATTCATTGGGACAGGGAATTCACCCCTCCACTTT
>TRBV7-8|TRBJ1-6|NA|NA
CASSLQQSNSPLHF
TGTGCCAGCAGCTTACAACAGAGCAATTCACCCCTCCACTTT
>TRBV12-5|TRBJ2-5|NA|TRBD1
CASRDRSLGAQYF
TGTGCTAGCCGGGACAGGTCTCTAGGGGCCCAGTACTTC
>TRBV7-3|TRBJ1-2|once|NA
CASSLSSGSGYTF
TGTGCCAGCAGCTTATCGTCTGGCTCTGGCTACACCTTC
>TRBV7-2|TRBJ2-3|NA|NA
CASSLVRAALNTDTQYF
TGTGCCAGCAGCTTAGTTCGAGCGGCCCTAAACACAGATACGCAGTATTTT
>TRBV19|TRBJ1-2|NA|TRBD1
CATTDRGLYGYTF
TGTGCCACCACGGACAGGGGGCTCTATGGCTACACCTTC
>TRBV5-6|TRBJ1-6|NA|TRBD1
CASSRQGVFSPLHF
TGTGCCAGCAGTAGACAGGGGGTCTTTTCACCCCTCCACTTT
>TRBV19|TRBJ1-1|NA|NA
CASYPYYDRHTEAFF
TGTGCCAGCTACCCGTACTATGACAGACACACTGAAGCTTTCTTT
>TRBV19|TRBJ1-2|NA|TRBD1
CASAETGGGYYGYTF
TGTGCCAGTGCCGAGACAGGGGGCGGGTACTATGGCTACACCTTC
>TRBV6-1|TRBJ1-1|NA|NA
CASSEEARGFFF
TGTGCCAGCAGTGAAGAGGCCAGGGGCTTTTTCTTT
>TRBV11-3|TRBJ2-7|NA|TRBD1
CASRGEDRASYEQYF
TGTGCCAGCAGGGGAGAGGACAGGGCCTCCTACGAGCAGTACTTC
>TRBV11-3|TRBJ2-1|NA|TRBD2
CASSLDRTSAHEQFF
TGTGCCAGCAGCTTAGATAGGACTAGCGCGCATGAGCAGTTCTTC
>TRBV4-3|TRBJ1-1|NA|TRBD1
CASSPRGANTEAFF
TGCGCCAGCAGCCCCAGGGGGGCGAACACTGAAGCTTTCTTT
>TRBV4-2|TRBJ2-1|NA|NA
CASRRGGSYNEQFF
TGTGCCAGCAGGAGAGGCGGGTCCTACAATGAGCAGTTCTTC
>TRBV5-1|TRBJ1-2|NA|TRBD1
CASSAGTEKKLTF
TGCGCCAGCAGCGCCGGGACAGAAAAAAAATTGACCTTC
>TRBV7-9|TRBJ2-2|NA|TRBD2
CASSLSGGAGELFF
TGTGCCAGCAGCTTAAGCGGGGGGGCCGGGGAGCTGTTTTTT
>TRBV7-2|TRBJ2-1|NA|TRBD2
CASSHPSGGVGQFF
TGTGCCAGCAGCCACCCAAGCGGGGGTGTTGGGCAGTTCTTC
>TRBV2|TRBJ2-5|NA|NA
CASTTQETQYF
TGTGCCAGCACGACTCAAGAGACCCAGTACTTC